The 18 T cell receptor beta chains listed next were all sequenced from one sample in a study of shared clonotypes between healthy human individuals. Produced via immunoSEQ multiplex PCR; TCRdb's table is partial and in-frame only. The data show fewer than 2.5 million clones, 80% to 95% seen once. Sequenced material: naive CD4+ T cells from PBMCs. Subset described: CD45RA+ positively selected. The source of these receptors is a man aged 18 to 29 in good health. Some clones in this sample may be carry-over from other donors' samples.

The chain recombines TRBV5-6 with TRBJ2-7, with D hard to call. The CDR3 is made up of 11 amino acids. Germline V gives CDR1 SGHDT, CDR2 YYEEEE. Trimming shortened V by 4 bases and J by 4 bases, and 6 bases separated the two germline ends. The CDR3 bases are TGTGCCAGCAGCGTTACTTACGAGCAGTACTTC. Its protein is CASSVTYEQYF.

The chain is built from TRBV18 and TRBJ2-7; D may be TRBD1 (6 bases). The CDR3 contains 16 residues. V lost 3 bases, J lost 4 bases, and 19 bases lay in between. The V gene's germline CDR1 is KGHSH and CDR2 LQKENI. CDR3 protein: CASSPGQGSLGYEQYF. CDR3 in DNA: TGTGCCAGCTCACCCGGTCAGGGGTCCCTAGGGTACGAGCAGTACTTC.

This chain connects TRBV20-1 to TRBJ2-1, with TRBD1 identical over 9 bases. This CDR3 contains 11 residues. Trimming at V came to 5 bases and at J to 16 bases, leaving 9 bases not matched to a gene. CDR1 and CDR2 from the germline V gene are DFQATT and SNEGSKA (reference sequence). The CDR3 DNA reads as TGCAGTGCTCAGAACCGGGACAGGGAATTCTTC. It translates to CSAQNRDREFF.

This chain joins TRBV7-8 and TRBJ2-1, with 8 bases aligning to TRBD2. The CDR3 consists of 18 residues. Germline lookup yields CDR1 SGHVS and CDR2 FQNEAQ. After removal of 6 bases from V and 5 bases from J, the junction contained 18 bases not matched to a gene. Written as DNA, the CDR3 is TGTGCCAGCAGTCAACCCCCCCGCCGGGGGGGCACCGACAATGAGCAGTTCTTC. Translation: CASSQPPRRGGTDNEQFF. Variable domain in full (rest from reference TRBV7-8 and TRBJ2-1): GAGVSQSPRYKVAKRGQDVALRCDPISGHVSLFWYQQALGQGPEFLTYFQNEAQLDKSGLPSDRFFAERPEGSVSTLKIQRTQQEDSAVYLCASSQPPRRGGTDNEQFFGPGTRLTVL.

The V gene is TRBV28, the J gene TRBJ1-5; D ambiguous. The CDR3 loop spans 13 amino acids. The germline CDR1 and CDR2 sequences are MDHEN and SYDVKM. V lost 1 base and J 9 bases, leaving 10 bases between the germline ends. The CDR3 region is CASSLYPERPQHF. CDR3 bases: TGTGCCAGCAGTTTATACCCCGAGAGGCCCCAGCATTTT.

The gene calls are TRBV21-1 and TRBJ2-2; whether TRBD2, the table's D call, matches the DNA was not checked. TRBV21-1 is given as a pseudogene. The CDR3 runs to 17 residues. CDR3 protein: CASSKGEGLPNTGELFF. The DNA for the CDR3 is TGTGCCAGCAGCAAAGGGGAGGGGTTGCCGAACACCGGGGAGCTGTTTTTT.

The rearrangement links TRBV11-3 to TRBJ2-3, with D uncertain. The V gene lost 5 bases and the J gene lost 0 bases, with 9 bases spanning the gap. The CDR3 is made up of 14 amino acids. In germline, CDR1 is SGHNT, CDR2 YENEEA. CDR3 DNA: TGTGCCAGCAGCCTGACACGGAGCACAGATACGCAGTATTTT. This codes for CASSLTRSTDTQYF.

This chain connects TRBV18 to TRBJ1-5; TRBD1 aligns across 7 bases. Unmatched junction bases numbered 5, after V lost 5 bases and J lost 7 bases. CDR1 is KGHSH and CDR2 is LQKENI in the germline V gene. There are 13 residues in the CDR3. Written as DNA, the CDR3 is TGTGCCAGCTCAGTAGGGGGCGAGCAGCCCCAGCATTTT. Encoded protein: CASSVGGEQPQHF.

V is TRBV19 and J is TRBJ1-5; 10 bases match TRBD1. Germline-derived CDR1 and CDR2 are LNHDA and SQIVND (reference sequence). The J segment lost 6 bases and the V segment lost 6 bases, leaving 5 bases of the junction unmatched. This CDR3 comprises 14 residues. CDR3 in amino acids: CASRGGTGVQPQHF. The CDR3 DNA is TGTGCCAGTAGGGGAGGGACAGGGGTTCAGCCCCAGCATTTT. Variable domain in full (rest from reference TRBV19 and TRBJ1-5): DGGITQSPKYLFRKEGQNVTLSCEQNLNHDAMYWYRQDPGQGLRLIYYSQIVNDFQKGDIAEGYSVSREKKESFPLTVTSAQKNPTAFYLCASRGGTGVQPQHFGDGTRLSIL.

This chain uses TRBV6-6 with TRBJ2-7, with a possible D match to TRBD2 (5 bases). The CDR3 loop spans 12 amino acids. Germline V lookup: CDR1 MNHNY, CDR2 SVGAGI (reference sequence). V lost 8 bases to trimming and J lost 7 bases, with 15 bases between them. The CDR3 here is CASGRGGWEQYF. The CDR3 DNA reads TGTGCCAGCGGCCGTGGAGGCTGGGAGCAGTACTTC.

J is TRBJ1-2 and V is TRBV5-4; D remains unclear. Germline assignment: CDR1 SGHNT and CDR2 YYREEE (reference sequence). The CDR3 runs to 12 residues. The germline V and J ends were trimmed by 4 bases and 0 bases, with 4 bases remaining between them. CDR3 residues: CASSGTNYGYTF. CDR3 coding DNA: TGTGCCAGCAGCGGAACTAACTATGGCTACACCTTC. The complete variable domain, with remaining parts taken from reference TRBV5-4 and TRBJ1-2, reads ETGVTQSPTHLIKTRGQQVTLRCSSQSGHNTVSWYQQALGQGPQFIFQYYREEENGRGNFPPRFSGLQFPNYSSELNVNALELDDSALYLCASSGTNYGYTFGSGTRLTVV.

The chain links TRBV19 to TRBJ2-7, with 9 bases aligning to TRBD1. The CDR3 spans 15 residues. With V trimmed by 4 bases and J by 8 bases, 12 bases remained unmatched. The germline V gene has CDR1 LNHDA and CDR2 SQIVND (reference sequence). The CDR3 DNA is TGTGCCAGTAGTACGTACAGGGGGCGCGGAACGAAGCAGTACTTC. Protein sequence: CASSTYRGRGTKQYF.

The chain employs TRBV11-1 and TRBJ2-3; 7 nucleotides match TRBD2. Per the germline V gene, CDR1 is SGHAT and CDR2 is FQDESV (reference sequence). The CDR3 has 16 residues. Trimming cost V 5 bases and J 0 bases; bases outside gene matches: 8. The CDR3 reads CASSPTSRTSTDTQYF. The CDR3 region has the DNA TGTGCCAGCAGCCCGACTAGCAGGACAAGCACAGATACGCAGTATTTT.

The chain recombines TRBV29-1 with TRBJ2-3; a possible D gene is TRBD1 (5 bases). This CDR3 is 14 amino acids long. V dropped 6 bases and J dropped 2 bases, with 15 bases sitting between them. In germline, CDR1 is SQVTM, CDR2 ANQGSEA. In DNA, the CDR3 is TGCAGCGTCCAACGTCAGGGTTACACAGATACGCAGTATTTT. Translated, it gives CSVQRQGYTDTQYF.

The chain links TRBV19 to TRBJ1-5; D is undetermined. V was pared by 6 bases and J by 1 base, with 13 bases between. CDR1 is LNHDA, CDR2 SQIVND, per germline (reference sequence). This CDR3 is 15 amino acids long. In DNA form, the CDR3 reads TGTGCCAGTAGCCCGGCGGGATCCAGCAATCAGCCCCAGCATTTT. Protein sequence: CASSPAGSSNQPQHF. Full variable domain (remainder filled in from reference TRBV19 and TRBJ1-5): DGGITQSPKYLFRKEGQNVTLSCEQNLNHDAMYWYRQDPGQGLRLIYYSQIVNDFQKGDIAEGYSVSREKKESFPLTVTSAQKNPTAFYLCASSPAGSSNQPQHFGDGTRLSIL.

This chain connects TRBV6-1 to TRBJ2-7, with D hard to call. From germline, CDR1 is MNHNS and CDR2 SASEGT. V shed 4 bases and J shed 6 bases, with 7 bases lying between them. This CDR3 comprises 11 residues. The CDR3 DNA sequence: TGTGCCAGCAGTGGATCGGGCGAGCAGTACTTC. This gives the protein CASSGSGEQYF.

Details on this clone: Other nucleotide sequences in the sample specify the same CDR3. The V and J genes are TRBV6-1 and TRBJ1-2; tentatively, D is TRBD1 (5 bases). CDR3 length: 16 residues. Per the germline V gene, CDR1 is MNHNS and CDR2 is SASEGT. V shed 0 bases and J shed 7 bases, with 18 bases lying between them. The CDR3 reads CASSEASLTGVAGYTF. DNA of the CDR3: TGTGCCAGCAGTGAAGCGTCTTTGACGGGGGTGGCTGGCTACACCTTC.

On this clone: Other DNA sequences in the same sample also yield this CDR3. The chain is built from TRBV5-4 and TRBJ2-7, with D perhaps matching TRBD1 (5 bases). There are 14 residues in the CDR3. V was shortened by 1 base and J by 3 bases, with 11 bases between the two germline ends. CDR1 SGHNT and CDR2 YYREEE come from the germline V gene (reference sequence). CDR3 protein: CASSLWQGGYEQYF. Written as DNA, the CDR3 is TGTGCCAGCAGCTTGTGGCAGGGCGGCTACGAGCAGTACTTC.